These 13 T cell receptor beta chains were sequenced from one sample in a study of cytomegalovirus exposure and HLA in healthy donors. Method: immunoSEQ multiplex PCR; TCRdb's copy keeps in-frame clones and lacks some. The sample yields tens of thousands of clones, about 97% seen once. Sequenced material: PBMCs. These receptors were collected from a woman under 30 in good health and CMV-seropositive.

The rearrangement links TRBV19 to TRBJ2-1; TRBD2 matches 14 bases. The CDR3 is 18 residues long. CDR1 is LNHDA and CDR2 is SQIVND in the germline V gene (reference sequence). Losses at the gene ends were 8 bases for V and 8 bases for J; bases not matched to a gene: 17. The CDR3: CASRTHPGLAGEGDEQFF. Here the CDR3 DNA reads TGTGCCAGTCGAACCCATCCGGGACTAGCGGGAGAAGGCGATGAGCAGTTCTTC.

This rearrangement joins TRBV19 to TRBJ2-1; the D gene is possibly TRBD1 (7 bases). The V end was cut by 9 bases, the J end by 4 bases, with 16 bases between. The CDR3 runs 14 residues. CDR1 is LNHDA and CDR2 is SQIVND in the germline V gene (reference sequence). The CDR3 DNA reads TGTGCCAGCGGAGGGACAGTACTTTACAATGAGCAGTTCTTC. This sequence encodes CASGGTVLYNEQFF.

The rearrangement uses TRBV28 and TRBJ2-7; the D is unclear. The CDR3 length is 13 residues. V gave up 2 bases and J gave up 4 bases, with 9 bases separating them. CDR1 is MDHEN and CDR2 is SYDVKM in the germline V gene. The CDR3 DNA is TGTGCCAGCAGTTTACCGGGTTTTTACGAGCAGTACTTC. Its protein is CASSLPGFYEQYF.

This clone was seen a few times. The chain couples TRBV7-3 to TRBJ2-1, with 9 positions matching TRBD2. Germline V gene data show CDR1 as SGHTA and CDR2 as FQGTGA. With 1 base clipped from V and 7 bases from J, the junction kept 5 bases outside the gene matches. The length of the CDR3 is 15 residues. The CDR3 DNA follows: TGTGCCAGCAGCTTAAGGCTAGCGGGAAGGAATGAGCAGTTCTTC. Encoded protein: CASSLRLAGRNEQFF.

This clone was detected once. The chain carries TRBV5-1 and TRBJ1-2; a possible D gene is TRBD1 (5 bases). V dropped 5 bases and J dropped 10 bases, with 15 bases sitting between them. The germline CDR1 and CDR2 sequences are SGHRS and YFSETQ. The length of the CDR3 is 12 residues. CDR3 DNA sequence: TGCGCCAGCAGGCAGGGATTTGTCGACTACACCTTC. It encodes CASRQGFVDYTF.

This chain joins TRBV27 and TRBJ1-3; 10 bases agree with TRBD1. Unmatched junction bases numbered 4, after V lost 5 bases and J lost 0 bases. This CDR3 is built from 16 residues. Germline CDR1 reads MNHEY; CDR2 reads SMNVEV (reference sequence). DNA of the CDR3: TGTGCCAGCAGTCCCAGGACAGGGGGCTCTGGAAACACCATATATTTT. Translated: CASSPRTGGSGNTIYF.

The chain carries TRBV28 and TRBJ2-5; D not certain. This CDR3 region has 10 residues. Germline CDR1 reads MDHEN; CDR2 reads SYDVKM. V lost 6 bases and J 5 bases, leaving 4 bases between the germline ends. The CDR3 loop is CASSRETQYF. The CDR3 DNA is TGTGCCAGCAGCAGGGAGACCCAGTACTTC.

This clone was recorded only once. V and J are TRBV6-1 and TRBJ2-7; D possibly corresponds to TRBD2 (6 bases). CDR1 MNHNS and CDR2 SASEGT come from the germline V gene. The V and J ends lost 5 bases and 0 bases respectively, with 8 bases between them. The CDR3 is 13 amino acids. Here the CDR3 reads CASSRGSSYEQYF. The CDR3 DNA sequence: TGTGCCAGCAGTCGGGGGAGCTCCTACGAGCAGTACTTC.

The rearrangement uses TRBV12-2 and TRBJ2-7; whether TRBD2, the table's D call, matches the DNA was not checked. TRBV12-2 is designated a pseudogene. The CDR3 totals 15 residues. The CDR3 is CASRRRRVSSYEQYF. DNA of the CDR3: TGTGCAAGTCGCCGCCGTCGAGTGAGCTCCTACGAGCAGTACTTC.

CDR3 loop: CATSRDTSRPYEQYF. For the CDR3, the DNA is TGTGCCACCAGCAGAGATACTTCTAGACCCTACGAGCAGTACTTC. The chain has TRBV15 and TRBJ2-7; no reliable D call. This CDR3 has 15 residues. Germline loops: CDR1 LNHNV, CDR2 YYDKDF (reference sequence). V dropped 0 bases and J dropped 2 bases, with 11 bases sitting between them.

CDR3 nucleotide sequence: TGTGCCAGCAGCTTAGCAATGAACACTGAAGCTTTCTTT. Translating gives CASSLAMNTEAFF. This chain links TRBV11-2 with TRBJ1-1; D uncertain. Trimming took off 1 base at V and 0 bases at J, with 3 bases between the two ends. Germline V CDR1 and CDR2: SGHAT, FQNNGV. The CDR3 has 13 residues.

The gene calls are TRBV5-1 and TRBJ2-7, with D uncertain. Germline V gives CDR1 SGHRS, CDR2 YFSETQ. The V end was cut by 0 bases, the J end by 2 bases, with 9 bases between. The CDR3 extends over 14 amino acids. The CDR3 loop is CASSLGGETYEQYF. The CDR3 DNA is TGCGCCAGCAGCTTGGGAGGCGAGACCTACGAGCAGTACTTC.

The V gene is TRBV4-1, the J gene TRBJ1-1; D might be TRBD1 (5 bases). Germline CDR1 reads MGHRA; CDR2 reads YSYEKL. V lost 0 bases to trimming and J lost 0 bases, with 8 bases between them. This CDR3 comprises 15 residues. CDR3 amino acids: CASSQDPGMNTEAFF. The CDR3 nucleotides read TGCGCCAGCAGCCAAGATCCAGGGATGAACACTGAAGCTTTCTTT.